One T cell receptor (beta chain) is described in this entry. The antigen is undetermined. Germline CDR1 is SNHLY and CDR2 is FYNNEI. This CDR3 contains 14 residues. V dropped 7 bases and J dropped 7; count of bases not matched to a gene: 8. The data were obtained in a study of OX40 agonist ivuxolimab in advanced cancers. Study-level information: Partial responses were seen in three patients, one with hepatocellular carcinoma and two with cutaneous melanoma. Study-level results: Normalized T-cell clonal expansion was also low in a subset of nonresponders.

Sequencing used immunoSEQ multiplex PCR; TCRdb keeps in-frame clones, though not all of them. Of fewer than 75,000 clones listed, around 86% are singletons. This specimen consisted of CD4+ or CD8+ T cells sorted from blood, obtained in a trial of the OX40 agonist ivuxolimab. This clonotype was obtained from an adult with an advanced solid tumor such as melanoma, head and neck, liver or kidney cancer. This chain joins TRBV2 and TRBJ1-4; 8 nucleotides match TRBD1. This CDR3 is CASIEDRVGEKLFF. The CDR3 bases are TGTGCCAGCATTGAGGACAGGGTGGGTGAAAAACTGTTTTTT.